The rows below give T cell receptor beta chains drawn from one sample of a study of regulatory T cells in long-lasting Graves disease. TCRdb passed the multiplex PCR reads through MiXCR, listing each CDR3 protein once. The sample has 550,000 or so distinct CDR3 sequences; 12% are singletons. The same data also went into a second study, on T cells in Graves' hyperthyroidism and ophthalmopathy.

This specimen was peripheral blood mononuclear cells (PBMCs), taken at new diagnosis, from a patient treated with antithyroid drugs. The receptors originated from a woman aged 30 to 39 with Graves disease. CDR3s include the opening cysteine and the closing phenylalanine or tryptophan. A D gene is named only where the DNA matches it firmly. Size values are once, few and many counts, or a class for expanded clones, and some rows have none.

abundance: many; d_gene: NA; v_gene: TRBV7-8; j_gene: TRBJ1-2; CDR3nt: TGTGCCAGCAGTAGCGCCAGGAGCTATGGCTACACCTTC; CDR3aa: CASSSARSYGYTF
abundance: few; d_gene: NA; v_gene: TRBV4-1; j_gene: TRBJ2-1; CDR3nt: TGCGCCAGCAGCCAAGCCATCTACAATGAGCAGTTCTTC; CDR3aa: CASSQAIYNEQFF
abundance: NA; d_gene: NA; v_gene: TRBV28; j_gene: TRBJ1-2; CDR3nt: TGTGCCAGCGGACCCCCGACAGGAAACTATGGCTACACCTTC; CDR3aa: CASGPPTGNYGYTF
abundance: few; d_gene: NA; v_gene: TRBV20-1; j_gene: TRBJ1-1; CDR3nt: TGCAGTGCCTGGCAGTCCGGCGGTGAAGCTTTCTTT; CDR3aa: CSAWQSGGEAFF
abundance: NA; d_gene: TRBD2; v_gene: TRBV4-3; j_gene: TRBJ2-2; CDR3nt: TGCGCCAGCAGCCAGGCTAGCGGGCCAAGCGGGGAGCTGTTTTTT; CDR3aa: CASSQASGPSGELFF
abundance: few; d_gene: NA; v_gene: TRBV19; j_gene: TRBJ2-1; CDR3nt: TGTGCCAGTAGTATCTCCAGCGGGCCTACCCATGAGCAGTTCTTC; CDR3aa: CASSISSGPTHEQFF
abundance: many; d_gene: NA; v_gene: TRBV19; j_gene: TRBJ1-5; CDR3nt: TGTGCCAGTCGGGGCAGGGCACAGCCCCAGCATTTT; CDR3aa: CASRGRAQPQHF
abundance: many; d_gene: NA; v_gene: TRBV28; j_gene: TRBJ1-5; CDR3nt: TGTGCCAGCAGTTTGATGCAGGTTCATGGGCCCCAGCATTTT; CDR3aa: CASSLMQVHGPQHF
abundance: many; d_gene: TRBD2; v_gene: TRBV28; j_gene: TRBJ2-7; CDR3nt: TGTGCCAGCAGTTTGCGGGGAGGGGACTTATACGAGCAGTACTTC; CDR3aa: CASSLRGGDLYEQYF
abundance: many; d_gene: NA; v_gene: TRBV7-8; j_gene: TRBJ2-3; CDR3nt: TGTGCCAGCAGCTTAGCAAGTTTGGGGATAATCCCAGATACGCAGTATTTT; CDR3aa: CASSLASLGIIPDTQYF
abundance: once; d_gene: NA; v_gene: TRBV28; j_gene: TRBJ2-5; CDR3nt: TGTGCCAGCAGTTTATCCTTTAGGGCAGGGCGGACCCAGTACTTC; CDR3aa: CASSLSFRAGRTQYF
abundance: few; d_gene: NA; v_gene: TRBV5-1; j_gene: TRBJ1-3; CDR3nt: TGCGCCAGCAGCCTTGGCGGGGGCGTCAGCTCTGGAAACACCATATATTTT; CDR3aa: CASSLGGGVSSGNTIYF
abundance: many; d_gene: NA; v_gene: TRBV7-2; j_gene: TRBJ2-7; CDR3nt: TGTGCCAGCAGCTTAGGTCTGTCGGCCGAGCAGTACTTC; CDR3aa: CASSLGLSAEQYF
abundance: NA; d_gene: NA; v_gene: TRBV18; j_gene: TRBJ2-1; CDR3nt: TGTGCCAGCTCACCCCTGGCGGGGGCAGGGGAGAGCAATGAGCAGTTCTTC; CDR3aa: CASSPLAGAGESNEQFF
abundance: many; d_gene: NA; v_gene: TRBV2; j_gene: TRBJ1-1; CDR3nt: TGTGCCAGCAGCGAGAGCACCTACACTGAAGCTTTCTTT; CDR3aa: CASSESTYTEAFF
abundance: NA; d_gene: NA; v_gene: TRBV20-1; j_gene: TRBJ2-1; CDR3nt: TGCAGTGCCTCCCCGGGGGGCGGGAATGAGCAGTTCTTC; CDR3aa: CSASPGGGNEQFF
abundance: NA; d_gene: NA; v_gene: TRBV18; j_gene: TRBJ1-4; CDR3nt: TGTGCCAGCTCACCCTCGCGTAGTGAAAAACTGTTTTTT; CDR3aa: CASSPSRSEKLFF
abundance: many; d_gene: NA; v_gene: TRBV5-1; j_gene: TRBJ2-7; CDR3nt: TGCGCCAGCAGCTTGGTCACAAGAGGGGACTCGAGGGACGAGCAGTACTTC; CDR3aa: CASSLVTRGDSRDEQYF